The 8 T cell receptor beta chains listed next were all sequenced from one sample in a study of T cells after yellow fever vaccination. MiXCR, run by TCRdb on the 5' RACE reads, gives a single entry per CDR3 protein. Here the sample spans under 500,000 distinct CDR3 sequences, about 19% being singletons. The sequencing used PBMCs, collected before the yellow fever booster vaccination. The receptors here all came from a man in his late teens or twenties who received the YFV17D yellow fever vaccine.

In its sample, this clonotype was seen a few times. The chain combines TRBV3-1 with TRBJ2-3; the match to TRBD2 covers 10 bases. From germline, CDR1 is LGHDT and CDR2 YNNKEL (reference sequence). J lost 6 bases, V lost 0 bases, and 9 bases had no gene match. The CDR3 is made up of 17 amino acids. CDR3 DNA: TGTGCCAGCAGCCAAGATTCGAGCGGGGGGGCTTTGGATACGCAGTATTTT. Translation gives CASSQDSSGGALDTQYF.

The V and J genes are TRBV6-2 or TRBV6-3 and TRBJ2-4, with D perhaps matching TRBD1 or TRBD2 (5 bases each). CDR3 length equals 15 residues. Trimming stripped 2 bases from V and 7 bases from J, with 15 bases between. Germline loops: CDR1 MNHEY, CDR2 SVGEGT. The CDR3 region is CASSYGGKVGNIQYF. CDR3 coding DNA: TGTGCCAGCAGTTACGGGGGTAAAGTCGGCAACATTCAGTACTTC.

In this sample, this clonotype turned up a few times. J is TRBJ2-5 and V is TRBV29-1; TRBD2 aligns across 9 bases. V trimming: 5 bases; J trimming: 5 bases; junction bases outside the gene matches: 6. This CDR3 region has 13 residues. The germline V gene encodes CDR1 SQVTM and CDR2 ANQGSEA. In DNA, the CDR3 is TGCAGCGTTTTGGCGGGGGGGCCGGAGACCCAGTACTTC. Translation: CSVLAGGPETQYF.

A few counts support this clonotype. This chain connects TRBV12-3 or TRBV12-4 to TRBJ2-5, with D tentatively TRBD2 (6 bases). CDR3 size: 14 residues. V was pared by 7 bases and J by 5 bases, with 17 bases between. CDR3 in amino acids: CASKPPTAGETQYF. The CDR3 DNA sequence: TGTGCCAGCAAACCCCCCACGGCGGGGGAGACCCAGTACTTC.

This clonotype was seen a handful of times. The J gene is TRBJ1-5, the V gene TRBV7-2; no firm D call. The germline gives CDR1 SGHTA, CDR2 FQGNSA. Trimming removed 3 bases from V and 7 bases from J, with 16 bases in between. This CDR3 has 15 residues. The CDR3 region has the DNA TGTGCCAGCAGCTTTACGGTCCCGACGGGACAGCCCCAGCATTTT. Translating it yields CASSFTVPTGQPQHF.

The chain couples TRBV9 to TRBJ1-6, with 9 bases lining up with TRBD1. The germline V gene encodes CDR1 SGDLS and CDR2 YYNGEE. Germline trimming cut 0 bases from V and 6 bases from J; bases unmatched to any gene: 1. This CDR3 is 15 amino acids long. Written as DNA, the CDR3 is TGTGCCAGCAGCGTAGAGGGACAGGGTAATTCACCCCTCCACTTT. Residues: CASSVEGQGNSPLHF.

A few counts support this clonotype. CDR3 DNA: TGTGCCAGCAGGGATTCACAGGGGGCCCCCTACGAGCAGTACGTC. Its translation is CASRDSQGAPYEQYV. The chain joins TRBV27 to TRBJ2-7; 9 bases are a match to TRBD1. CDR3 length: 15 residues. Germline-derived CDR1 and CDR2 are MNHEY and SMNVEV (reference sequence). With 6 bases clipped from V and 2 bases from J, the junction kept 8 bases outside the gene matches.

Worth noting for this clonotype: One end of the junction does not line up with germline, which may come from a read error. J is TRBJ1-4 and V is TRBV3-1; D uncertain. The length of the CDR3 is 13 residues. CDR1 and CDR2 (germline): LGHDT, YNNKEL (reference sequence). CDR3 DNA: TGTGCCAGCTCGACCGACGGATATGATAAACTGTTTTTT. Translating gives CASSTDGYDKLFF.